A selection of T cell receptor beta chains follows, all from one sample in a study of OX40 agonist ivuxolimab in advanced cancers. Only in-frame clones appear in the TCRdb table, and some are missing; sequencing was by immunoSEQ multiplex PCR. The sample shows just over 80,000 clones, roughly 90% of them seen only once. The sample consisted of CD4+ or CD8+ T cells sorted from blood, taken in a trial of the OX40 agonist ivuxolimab. The receptors shown here come from an adult with an advanced solid tumor such as melanoma, head and neck, liver or kidney cancer. Both conserved end residues are part of each CDR3. D genes are given only for firm matches. The size entry is marked missing in some rows and otherwise reads once, few, many or a size class.

CDR3 protein: CASSLVVAETDTQYF
CDR3 DNA: TGCGCCAGCAGCTTGGTCGTGGCCGAGACAGATACGCAGTATTTT
V gene: TRBV5-1
D gene: -
J gene: TRBJ2-3
clone size: -

CDR3 protein: CASSFLVEQYF
CDR3 DNA: TGTGCCAGCAGCTTTCTCGTCGAGCAGTACTTC
V gene: TRBV5-8
D gene: -
J gene: TRBJ2-7
clone size: -

CDR3 protein: CASRIQGAGELFF
CDR3 DNA: TGTGCCAGCAGAATACAGGGGGCGGGGGAGCTGTTTTTT
V gene: TRBV2
D gene: TRBD1
J gene: TRBJ2-2
clone size: -

CDR3 protein: CASAPNRGRELTTVANTEAFF
CDR3 DNA: TGTGCCAGCGCCCCAAACAGGGGAAGGGAGCTAACGACGGTGGCTAACACTGAAGCTTTCTTT
V gene: TRBV27
D gene: TRBD1
J gene: TRBJ1-1
clone size: once

CDR3 protein: CAWSVGSVTTEAFF
CDR3 DNA: TGTGCCTGGAGTGTAGGCAGCGTTACCACTGAAGCTTTCTTT
V gene: TRBV30
D gene: -
J gene: TRBJ1-1
clone size: few

CDR3 protein: CASSALTEAIGELFF
CDR3 DNA: TGTGCCAGCAGTGCCCTAACCGAGGCGATCGGGGAGCTGTTTTTT
V gene: TRBV6-1
D gene: -
J gene: TRBJ2-2
clone size: -

CDR3 protein: CASSITGTSRMETQYF
CDR3 DNA: TGCGCCAGCAGCATTACCGGGACCTCAAGAATGGAGACCCAGTACTTC
V gene: TRBV5-1
D gene: -
J gene: TRBJ2-5
clone size: -

CDR3 protein: CASSQTLSGNTIYF
CDR3 DNA: TGTGCCAGCAGCCAAACTCTCTCTGGAAACACCATATATTTT
V gene: TRBV7-2
D gene: -
J gene: TRBJ1-3
clone size: -

CDR3 protein: CSVGQGRETQYF
CDR3 DNA: TGCAGCGTGGGACAGGGCCGGGAGACCCAGTACTTC
V gene: TRBV29-1
D gene: TRBD1
J gene: TRBJ2-5
clone size: -

CDR3 protein: CASSQLRNTIYF
CDR3 DNA: TGTGCCAGCAGCCAGCTTAGAAACACCATATATTTT
V gene: TRBV28
D gene: -
J gene: TRBJ1-3
clone size: -

CDR3 protein: CAWSVLGETQYF
CDR3 DNA: TGTGCCTGGAGTGTACTAGGAGAGACCCAGTACTTC
V gene: TRBV30
D gene: -
J gene: TRBJ2-5
clone size: -

CDR3 protein: CASSARDTGLYEKLFF
CDR3 DNA: TGTGCCAGCAGCGCCCGGGACACGGGACTTTATGAAAAACTGTTTTTT
V gene: TRBV9
D gene: -
J gene: TRBJ1-4
clone size: -

CDR3 protein: CASSNPSGRSTDTQYF
CDR3 DNA: TGTGCCAGCAGCAACCCTAGCGGGAGGAGCACAGATACGCAGTATTTT
V gene: TRBV5-4
D gene: TRBD2
J gene: TRBJ2-3
clone size: once

CDR3 protein: CAWSGDRNQPQHF
CDR3 DNA: TGTGCCTGGAGTGGGGACAGGAACCAGCCCCAGCATTTT
V gene: TRBV30
D gene: TRBD1
J gene: TRBJ1-5
clone size: -

CDR3 protein: CASRNPYLTGTNYGYTF
CDR3 DNA: TGTGCCAGTAGAAACCCCTATTTGACAGGCACTAACTATGGCTACACCTTC
V gene: TRBV19
D gene: -
J gene: TRBJ1-2
clone size: -

CDR3 protein: CAWSPVIGLAGGFPSTDTQYF
CDR3 DNA: TGTGCCTGGAGTCCCGTCATCGGACTAGCGGGGGGCTTTCCTAGCACAGATACGCAGTATTTT
V gene: TRBV30
D gene: TRBD2
J gene: TRBJ2-3
clone size: -

CDR3 protein: CASSSSPPNEQFF
CDR3 DNA: TGTGCCAGCAGCTCCTCCCCCCCCAATGAGCAGTTCTTC
V gene: TRBV7-6
D gene: -
J gene: TRBJ2-1
clone size: once

CDR3 protein: CASSFGSGDTYEQYF
CDR3 DNA: TGTGCCAGCAGCTTCGGGTCAGGGGACACCTACGAGCAGTACTTC
V gene: TRBV7-9
D gene: -
J gene: TRBJ2-7
clone size: -

CDR3 protein: CAISESGILAGTNEQFF
CDR3 DNA: TGTGCCATCAGTGAGTCGGGGATTCTAGCGGGGACGAATGAGCAGTTCTTC
V gene: TRBV10-3
D gene: TRBD2
J gene: TRBJ2-1
clone size: -

CDR3 protein: CASSLGGAGDTEAFF
CDR3 DNA: TGCGCCAGCAGCCTAGGGGGCGCCGGGGACACTGAAGCTTTCTTT
V gene: TRBV5-1
D gene: TRBD1
J gene: TRBJ1-1
clone size: -

CDR3 protein: CASTRAGQGAEGYTF
CDR3 DNA: TGCGCCAGCACCCGAGCGGGACAGGGGGCGGAGGGCTACACCTTC
V gene: TRBV5-1
D gene: TRBD1
J gene: TRBJ1-2
clone size: -

CDR3 protein: CASSIRGQTYEQYF
CDR3 DNA: TGTGCCAGTAGTATTAGGGGACAGACCTACGAGCAGTACTTC
V gene: TRBV19
D gene: TRBD1
J gene: TRBJ2-7
clone size: -

CDR3 protein: CAWSPTSGDVTQYF
CDR3 DNA: TGTGCCTGGAGCCCGACTAGCGGTGACGTTACCCAGTACTTC
V gene: TRBV30
D gene: TRBD2
J gene: TRBJ2-5
clone size: -

CDR3 protein: CASSFSVGDYGYTF
CDR3 DNA: TGTGCCAGCAGCTTTAGTGTGGGGGACTATGGCTACACCTTC
V gene: TRBV7-2
D gene: -
J gene: TRBJ1-2
clone size: -

CDR3 protein: CASSIKRAEGAMAAFF
CDR3 DNA: TGTGCCAGTAGTATAAAGAGGGCGGAGGGGGCAATGGCGGCTTTCTTT
V gene: TRBV19
D gene: TRBD1
J gene: TRBJ1-1
clone size: -

CDR3 protein: CASSLTPQGGPEAFF
CDR3 DNA: TGCGCCAGCAGCTTAACACCACAGGGTGGCCCTGAAGCTTTCTTT
V gene: TRBV5-1
D gene: -
J gene: TRBJ1-1
clone size: -

CDR3 protein: CASSLDGTGGGYTF
CDR3 DNA: TGTGCCAGCAGCTTAGATGGGACAGGGGGTGGCTACACCTTC
V gene: TRBV7-9
D gene: TRBD1
J gene: TRBJ1-2
clone size: -

CDR3 protein: CASSLGGSRSGKDEKLFF
CDR3 DNA: TGTGCCAGCAGCTTGGGAGGCAGTCGGTCGGGAAAGGATGAAAAACTGTTTTTT
V gene: TRBV5-8
D gene: -
J gene: TRBJ1-4
clone size: -

CDR3 protein: CASSLEGAVTNEKLFF
CDR3 DNA: TGTGCCAGCAGCTTAGAGGGGGCAGTAACTAATGAAAAACTGTTTTTT
V gene: TRBV7-8
D gene: TRBD1
J gene: TRBJ1-4
clone size: once

CDR3 protein: CASSVTSGSLTDTQYF
CDR3 DNA: TGTGCCAGCAGTGTGACTAGCGGGAGTCTAACAGATACGCAGTATTTT
V gene: TRBV2
D gene: TRBD2
J gene: TRBJ2-3
clone size: -

CDR3 protein: CASSPGLAGYQETQYF
CDR3 DNA: TGCGCCAGCAGCCCCGGACTAGCGGGGTACCAAGAGACCCAGTACTTC
V gene: TRBV5-1
D gene: TRBD2
J gene: TRBJ2-5
clone size: -

CDR3 protein: CASSDAGTNEKLFF
CDR3 DNA: TGTGCCAGCAGCGACGCAGGGACCAATGAAAAACTGTTTTTT
V gene: TRBV7-8
D gene: -
J gene: TRBJ1-4
clone size: -

CDR3 protein: CSVTGLLAKNIQYF
CDR3 DNA: TGCAGCGTCACGGGACTACTAGCCAAAAACATTCAGTACTTC
V gene: TRBV29-1
D gene: TRBD2
J gene: TRBJ2-4
clone size: -

CDR3 protein: CASSFRGEQYF
CDR3 DNA: TGTGCCAGCAGCTTTCGAGGGGAGCAGTACTTC
V gene: TRBV5-8
D gene: -
J gene: TRBJ2-7
clone size: once

CDR3 protein: CASSLEAGETQYF
CDR3 DNA: TGTGCCAGCAGCTTAGAAGCTGGAGAGACCCAGTACTTC
V gene: TRBV11-3
D gene: -
J gene: TRBJ2-5
clone size: -

CDR3 protein: CASSLLAGGPHSTDTQYF
CDR3 DNA: TGTGCCAGCAGCTTACTAGCGGGAGGGCCCCACAGCACAGATACGCAGTATTTT
V gene: TRBV7-6
D gene: TRBD2
J gene: TRBJ2-3
clone size: once

CDR3 protein: CASRPDRPYGYTF
CDR3 DNA: TGTGCCAGCAGACCCGACAGGCCCTATGGCTACACCTTC
V gene: TRBV5-4
D gene: -
J gene: TRBJ1-2
clone size: few

CDR3 protein: CASMTLREGGTGELFF
CDR3 DNA: TGTGCCAGTATGACTCTACGGGAGGGCGGCACCGGGGAGCTGTTTTTT
V gene: TRBV19
D gene: TRBD2
J gene: TRBJ2-2
clone size: -

CDR3 protein: CASSVKRQSNQPQHF
CDR3 DNA: TGCGCCAGCAGTGTCAAGAGACAGAGCAATCAGCCCCAGCATTTT
V gene: TRBV10-2
D gene: -
J gene: TRBJ1-5
clone size: -

CDR3 protein: CASSARLNNEQFF
CDR3 DNA: TGTGCCAGTAGTGCTCGACTCAACAATGAGCAGTTCTTC
V gene: TRBV19
D gene: -
J gene: TRBJ2-1
clone size: once

CDR3 protein: CASSRQGVPSLGTNVLTF
CDR3 DNA: TGTGCCAGCAGCCGACAGGGGGTCCCCTCGCTCGGGACCAACGTCCTGACTTTC
V gene: TRBV5-4
D gene: TRBD1
J gene: TRBJ2-6
clone size: -

CDR3 protein: CASKDRERNTEAFF
CDR3 DNA: TGTGCCAGTAAAGACAGGGAGCGGAACACTGAAGCTTTCTTT
V gene: TRBV19
D gene: TRBD1
J gene: TRBJ1-1
clone size: -

CDR3 protein: CASSSTSVNSPLHF
CDR3 DNA: TGTGCCAGCAGCTCAACATCTGTTAATTCACCCCTCCACTTT
V gene: TRBV11-3
D gene: -
J gene: TRBJ1-6
clone size: -

CDR3 protein: CASRTTGFGTEAFF
CDR3 DNA: TGTGCCAGCAGAACAACAGGGTTCGGCACTGAAGCTTTCTTT
V gene: TRBV28
D gene: -
J gene: TRBJ1-1
clone size: -

CDR3 protein: CASSLQGPDTQYF
CDR3 DNA: TGTGCCAGCAGTTTACAGGGGCCAGATACGCAGTATTTT
V gene: TRBV27
D gene: -
J gene: TRBJ2-3
clone size: -

CDR3 protein: CASAKGGYGYTF
CDR3 DNA: TGTGCCAGTGCCAAGGGGGGCTATGGCTACACCTTC
V gene: TRBV28
D gene: -
J gene: TRBJ1-2
clone size: -

CDR3 protein: CASSLVARYEQFF
CDR3 DNA: TGCGCCAGCAGCTTGGTGGCAAGGTATGAGCAGTTCTTC
V gene: TRBV5-1
D gene: -
J gene: TRBJ2-1
clone size: -

CDR3 protein: CASSALTGPGEQYF
CDR3 DNA: TGTGCCAGCAGCGCCCTGACGGGGCCTGGCGAGCAGTACTTC
V gene: TRBV9
D gene: -
J gene: TRBJ2-7
clone size: -

CDR3 protein: CASRSLMNTEAFF
CDR3 DNA: TGTGCCAGTCGAAGCCTAATGAACACTGAAGCTTTCTTT
V gene: TRBV6-5
D gene: -
J gene: TRBJ1-1
clone size: -

CDR3 protein: CASRDRGRVDEKLFF
CDR3 DNA: TGTGCCAGCAGGGACAGGGGCCGGGTGGATGAAAAACTGTTTTTT
V gene: TRBV6-1
D gene: TRBD1
J gene: TRBJ1-4
clone size: -

CDR3 protein: CASSESVGVVAGNTIYF
CDR3 DNA: TGTGCCAGCAGTGAATCTGTCGGGGTAGTAGCTGGAAACACCATATATTTT
V gene: TRBV2
D gene: -
J gene: TRBJ1-3
clone size: -

CDR3 protein: CASSSGLAGRYEQYF
CDR3 DNA: TGTGCCAGCAGCTCTGGACTAGCGGGGAGATACGAGCAGTACTTC
V gene: TRBV9
D gene: TRBD2
J gene: TRBJ2-7
clone size: -